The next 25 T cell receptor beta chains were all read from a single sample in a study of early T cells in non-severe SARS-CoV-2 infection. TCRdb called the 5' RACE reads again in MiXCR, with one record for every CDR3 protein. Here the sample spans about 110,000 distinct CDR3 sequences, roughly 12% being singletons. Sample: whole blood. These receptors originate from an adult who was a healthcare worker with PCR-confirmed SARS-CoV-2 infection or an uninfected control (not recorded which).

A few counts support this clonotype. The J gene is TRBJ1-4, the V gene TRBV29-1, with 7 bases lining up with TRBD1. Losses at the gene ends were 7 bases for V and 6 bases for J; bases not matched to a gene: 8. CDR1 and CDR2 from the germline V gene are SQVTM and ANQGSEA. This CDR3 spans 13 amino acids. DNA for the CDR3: TGCAGCGCCCAGACAGGGAGAGATGAAAAACTGTTTTTT. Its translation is CSAQTGRDEKLFF.

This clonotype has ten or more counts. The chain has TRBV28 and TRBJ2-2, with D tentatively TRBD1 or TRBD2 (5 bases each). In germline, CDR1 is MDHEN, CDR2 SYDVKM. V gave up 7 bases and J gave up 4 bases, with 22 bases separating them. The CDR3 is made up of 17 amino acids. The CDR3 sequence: CASTYLQPGPATGELFF. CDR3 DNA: TGTGCCAGCACCTACCTTCAGCCGGGGCCAGCCACCGGGGAGCTGTTTTTT.

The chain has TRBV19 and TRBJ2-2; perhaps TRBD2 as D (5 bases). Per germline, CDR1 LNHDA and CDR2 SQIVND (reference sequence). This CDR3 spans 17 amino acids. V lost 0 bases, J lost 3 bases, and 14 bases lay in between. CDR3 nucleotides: TGTGCCAGTAGTATAGATCTTGTCGGGAAGTACACCGGGGAGCTGTTTTTT. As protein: CASSIDLVGKYTGELFF.

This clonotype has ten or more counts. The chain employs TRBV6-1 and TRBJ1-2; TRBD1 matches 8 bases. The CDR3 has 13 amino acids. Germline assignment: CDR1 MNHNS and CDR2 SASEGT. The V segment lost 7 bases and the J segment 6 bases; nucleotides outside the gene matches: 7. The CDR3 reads CASNPRQGHGYTF. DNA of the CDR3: TGTGCCAGCAATCCCCGACAGGGGCATGGCTACACCTTC.

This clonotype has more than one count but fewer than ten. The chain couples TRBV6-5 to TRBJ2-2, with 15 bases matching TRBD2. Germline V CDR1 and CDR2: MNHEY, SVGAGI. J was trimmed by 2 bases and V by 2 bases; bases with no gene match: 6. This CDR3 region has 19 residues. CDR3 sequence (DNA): TGTGCCAGCAGTTACGGAAGGACTAGCGGGAGGGCAAACACCGGGGAGCTGTTTTTT. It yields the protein CASSYGRTSGRANTGELFF.

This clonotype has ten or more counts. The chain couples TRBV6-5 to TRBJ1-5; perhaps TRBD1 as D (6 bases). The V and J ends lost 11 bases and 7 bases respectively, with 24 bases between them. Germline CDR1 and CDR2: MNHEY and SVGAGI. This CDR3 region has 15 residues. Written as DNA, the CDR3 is TGTGCCCTCAGGAGGTCCAGGGGTGTTCAGCAGCCCCAGCATTTT. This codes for CALRRSRGVQQPQHF.

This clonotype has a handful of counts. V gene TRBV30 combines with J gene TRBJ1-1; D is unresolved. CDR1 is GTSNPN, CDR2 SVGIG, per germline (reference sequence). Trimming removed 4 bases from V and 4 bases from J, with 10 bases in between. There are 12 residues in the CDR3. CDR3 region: CAWTGFGTEAFF. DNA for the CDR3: TGTGCCTGGACGGGGTTCGGCACTGAAGCTTTCTTT.

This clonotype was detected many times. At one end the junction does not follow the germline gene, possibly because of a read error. The CDR3 coding sequence is TGTGCCAGCAGCCAAGGGGGCTCTGAAAACACCATATATTTT. It specifies CASSQGGSENTIYF. The chain links TRBV7-6 to TRBJ1-3, with 7 bases that match TRBD1. This CDR3 is 14 amino acids long. Germline V lookup: CDR1 SGHVS, CDR2 FNYEAQ.

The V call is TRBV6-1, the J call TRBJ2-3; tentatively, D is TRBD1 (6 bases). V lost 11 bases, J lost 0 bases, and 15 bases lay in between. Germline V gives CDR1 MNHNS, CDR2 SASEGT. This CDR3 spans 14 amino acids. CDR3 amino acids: CAFSRTASTDTQYF. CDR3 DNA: TGTGCCTTCTCTCGGACAGCTAGCACAGATACGCAGTATTTT.

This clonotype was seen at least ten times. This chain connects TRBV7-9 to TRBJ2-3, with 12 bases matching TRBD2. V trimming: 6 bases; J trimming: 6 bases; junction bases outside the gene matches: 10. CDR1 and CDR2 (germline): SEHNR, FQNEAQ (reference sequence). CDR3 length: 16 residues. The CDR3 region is CASRPRTSGGKDTQYF. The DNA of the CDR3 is TGTGCCAGCAGACCCCGTACTAGCGGGGGGAAGGATACGCAGTATTTT.

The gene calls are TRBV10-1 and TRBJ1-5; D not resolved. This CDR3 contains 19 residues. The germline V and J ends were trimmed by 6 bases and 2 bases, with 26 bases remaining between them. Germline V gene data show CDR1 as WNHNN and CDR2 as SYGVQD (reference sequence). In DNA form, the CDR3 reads TGCGCCAGCAGGACTTCCCGGGTCCTGGGTATAGGCGGCAATCAGCCCCAGCATTTT. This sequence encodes CASRTSRVLGIGGNQPQHF.

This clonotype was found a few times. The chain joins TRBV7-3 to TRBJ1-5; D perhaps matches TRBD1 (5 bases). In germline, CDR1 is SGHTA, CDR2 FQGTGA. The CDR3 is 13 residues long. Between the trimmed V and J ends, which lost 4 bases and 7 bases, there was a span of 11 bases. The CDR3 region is CASSSSQGQPQHF. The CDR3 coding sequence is TGTGCCAGCAGCTCCAGCCAGGGACAGCCCCAGCATTTT.

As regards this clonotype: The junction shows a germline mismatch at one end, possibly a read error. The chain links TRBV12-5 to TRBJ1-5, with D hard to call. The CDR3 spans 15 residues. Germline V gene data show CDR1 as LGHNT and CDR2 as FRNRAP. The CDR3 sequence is CASGLDVYSNQPQHF. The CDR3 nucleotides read TGTGCTAGTGGGTTGGACGTATATAGCAATCAGCCCCAGCATTTT.

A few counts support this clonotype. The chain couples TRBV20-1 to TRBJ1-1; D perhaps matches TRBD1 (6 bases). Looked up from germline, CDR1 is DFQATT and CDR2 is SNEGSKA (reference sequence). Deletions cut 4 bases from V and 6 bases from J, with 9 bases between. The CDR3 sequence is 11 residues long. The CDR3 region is CSAIRTAEAFF. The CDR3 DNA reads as TGCAGTGCTATTAGGACAGCTGAAGCTTTCTTT.

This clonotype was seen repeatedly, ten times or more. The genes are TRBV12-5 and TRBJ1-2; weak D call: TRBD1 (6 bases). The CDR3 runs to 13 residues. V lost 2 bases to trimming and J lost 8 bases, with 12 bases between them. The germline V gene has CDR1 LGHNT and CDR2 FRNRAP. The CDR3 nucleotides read TGTGCTAGTGGTTTGCTCACAGGGTACGGCTACACCTTC. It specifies CASGLLTGYGYTF.

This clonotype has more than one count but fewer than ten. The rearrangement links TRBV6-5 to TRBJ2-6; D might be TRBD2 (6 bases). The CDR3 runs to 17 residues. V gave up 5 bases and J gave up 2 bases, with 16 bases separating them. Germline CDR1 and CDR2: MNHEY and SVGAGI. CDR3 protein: CASSGRESLTGANVLTF. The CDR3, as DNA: TGTGCCAGCAGTGGTCGGGAGTCCCTCACTGGGGCCAACGTCCTGACTTTC.

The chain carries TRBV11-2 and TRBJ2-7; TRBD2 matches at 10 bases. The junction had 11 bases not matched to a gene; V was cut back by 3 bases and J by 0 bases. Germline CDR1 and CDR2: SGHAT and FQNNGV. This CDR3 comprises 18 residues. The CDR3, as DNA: TGTGCCAGCAGCTTTAGAGTCATCGGACTAGCGGACTCCTACGAGCAGTACTTC. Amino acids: CASSFRVIGLADSYEQYF.

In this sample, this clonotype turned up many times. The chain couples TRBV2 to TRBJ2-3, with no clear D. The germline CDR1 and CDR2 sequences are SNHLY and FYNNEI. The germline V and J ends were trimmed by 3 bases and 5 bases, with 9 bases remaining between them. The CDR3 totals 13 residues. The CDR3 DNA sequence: TGTGCCAGCAGTGACCCCGAACGAGATACGCAGTATTTT. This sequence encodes CASSDPERDTQYF.

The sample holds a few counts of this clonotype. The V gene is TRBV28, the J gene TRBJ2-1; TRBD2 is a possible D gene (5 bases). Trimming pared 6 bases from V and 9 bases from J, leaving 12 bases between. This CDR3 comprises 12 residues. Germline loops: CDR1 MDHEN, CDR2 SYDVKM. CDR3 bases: TGTGCCAGCAGGTCCCTGGGGAGTGAGCAGTTCTTC. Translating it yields CASRSLGSEQFF.

The CDR3: CASSLYSRQGACEQYF. For the CDR3, the DNA is TGTGCCAGCAGCTTATATAGCCGACAGGGGGCCTGCGAGCAGTACTTC. The chain has TRBV11-2 and TRBJ2-7, with 10 bases aligning to TRBD1. This CDR3 is built from 16 residues. The germline V gene has CDR1 SGHAT and CDR2 FQNNGV. J gave up 6 bases and V 2 bases, and 10 bases lay outside the gene matches. The variable domain in full, with the rest retrieved from reference TRBV11-2 and TRBJ2-7, is EAGVAQSPRYKIIEKRQSVAFWCNPISGHATLYWYQQILGQGPKLLIQFQNNGVVDDSQLPKDRFSAERLKGVDSTLKIQPAKLEDSAVYLCASSLYSRQGACEQYFGPGTRLTVT.

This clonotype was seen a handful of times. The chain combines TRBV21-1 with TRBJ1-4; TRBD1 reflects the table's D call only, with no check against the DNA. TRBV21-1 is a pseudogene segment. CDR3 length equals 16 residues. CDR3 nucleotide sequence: TGTGCCAGCAGCAAAGGCCCCTACAGACAGCATGAAAAACTGTTTTTT. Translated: CASSKGPYRQHEKLFF.

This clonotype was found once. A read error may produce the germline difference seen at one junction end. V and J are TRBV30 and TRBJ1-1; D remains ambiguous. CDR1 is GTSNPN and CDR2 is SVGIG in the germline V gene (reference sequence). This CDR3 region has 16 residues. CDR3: CAWSEEARVGNTDAFF. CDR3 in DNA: TGTGCCTGGAGCGAAGAGGCTAGGGTGGGGAACACTGATGCTTTCTTT.

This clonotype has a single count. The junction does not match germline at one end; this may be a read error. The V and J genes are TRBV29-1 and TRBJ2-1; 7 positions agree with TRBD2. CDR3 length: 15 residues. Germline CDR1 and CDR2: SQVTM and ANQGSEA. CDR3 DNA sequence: TGCAGCGGGACCAGGCGACTAGCAGATTACAATGGGCAGTTCTTC. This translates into CSGTRRLADYNGQFF.

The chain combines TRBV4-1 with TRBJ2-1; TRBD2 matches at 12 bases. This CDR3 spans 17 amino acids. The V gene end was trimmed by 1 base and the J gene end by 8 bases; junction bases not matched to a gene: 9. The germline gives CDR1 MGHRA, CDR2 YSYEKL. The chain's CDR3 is CASSQAPTSGSTYEQFF. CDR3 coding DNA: TGCGCCAGCAGCCAAGCGCCGACTAGCGGGAGTACCTATGAGCAGTTCTTC.

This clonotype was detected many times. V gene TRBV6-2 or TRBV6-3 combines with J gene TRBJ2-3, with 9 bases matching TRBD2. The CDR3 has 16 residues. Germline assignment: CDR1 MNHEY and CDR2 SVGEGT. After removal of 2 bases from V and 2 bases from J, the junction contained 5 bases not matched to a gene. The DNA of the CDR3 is TGTGCCAGCAGTTACGGGGCTAGCGGGGTCACAGATACGCAGTATTTT. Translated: CASSYGASGVTDTQYF.